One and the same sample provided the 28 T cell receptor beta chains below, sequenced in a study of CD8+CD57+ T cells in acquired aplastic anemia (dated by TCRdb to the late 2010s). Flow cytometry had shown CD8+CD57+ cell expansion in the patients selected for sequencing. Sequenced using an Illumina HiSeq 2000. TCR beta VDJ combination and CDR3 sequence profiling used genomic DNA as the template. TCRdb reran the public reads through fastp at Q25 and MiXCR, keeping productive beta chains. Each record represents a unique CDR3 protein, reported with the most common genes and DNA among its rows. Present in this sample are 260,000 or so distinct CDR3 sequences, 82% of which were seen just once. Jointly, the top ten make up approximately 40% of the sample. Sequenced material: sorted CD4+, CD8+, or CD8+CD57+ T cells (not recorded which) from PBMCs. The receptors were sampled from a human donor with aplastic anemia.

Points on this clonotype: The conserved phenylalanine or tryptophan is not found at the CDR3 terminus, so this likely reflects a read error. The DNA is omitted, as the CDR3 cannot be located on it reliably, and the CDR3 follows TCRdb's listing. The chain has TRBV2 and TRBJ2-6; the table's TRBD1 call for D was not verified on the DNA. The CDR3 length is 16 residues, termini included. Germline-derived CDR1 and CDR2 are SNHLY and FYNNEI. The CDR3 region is CASSEAGSYEQFFGPG.

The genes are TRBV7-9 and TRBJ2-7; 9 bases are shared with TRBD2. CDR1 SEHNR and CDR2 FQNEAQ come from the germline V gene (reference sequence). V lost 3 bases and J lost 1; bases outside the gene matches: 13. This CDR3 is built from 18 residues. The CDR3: CASSFQPGGRALSYEQYV. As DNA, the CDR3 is TGTGCCAGCAGCTTTCAACCAGGCGGGAGGGCCCTTTCCTACGAGCAGTACGTC.

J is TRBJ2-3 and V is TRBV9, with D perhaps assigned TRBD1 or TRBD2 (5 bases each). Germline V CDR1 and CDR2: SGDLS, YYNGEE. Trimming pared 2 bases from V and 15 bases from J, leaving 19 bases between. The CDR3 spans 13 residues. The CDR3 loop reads CASSVGADTQYYF. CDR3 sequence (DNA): TGTGCCAGCAGCGTCGGGGCAGATACTCAGTATTATTTT.

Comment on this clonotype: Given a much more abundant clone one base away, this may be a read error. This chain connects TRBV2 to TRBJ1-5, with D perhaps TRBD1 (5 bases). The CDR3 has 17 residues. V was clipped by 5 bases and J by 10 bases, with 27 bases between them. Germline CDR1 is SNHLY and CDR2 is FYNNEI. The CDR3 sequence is CASSRLLGGAGRLPQHF. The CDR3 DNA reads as TGTGCCAGCAGTCGGCTCCTGGGGGGAGCGGGCCGACTACCCCAGCATTTT.

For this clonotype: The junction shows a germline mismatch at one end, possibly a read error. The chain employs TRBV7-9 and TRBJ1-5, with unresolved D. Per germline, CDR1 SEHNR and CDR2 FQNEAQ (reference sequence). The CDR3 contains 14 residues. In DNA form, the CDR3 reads TGTGCCAGCAGCTTTCAATGTAGCGATCAGCCCCAGCATTTT. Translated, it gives CASSFQCSDQPQHF.

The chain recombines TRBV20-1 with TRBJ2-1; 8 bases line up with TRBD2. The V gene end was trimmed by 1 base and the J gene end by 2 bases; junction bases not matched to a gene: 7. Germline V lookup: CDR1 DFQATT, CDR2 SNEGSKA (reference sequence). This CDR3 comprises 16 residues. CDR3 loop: CSARGEQRGTYNEQFF. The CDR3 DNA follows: TGCAGTGCTAGAGGGGAGCAGCGGGGGACCTACAATGAGCAGTTCTTC.

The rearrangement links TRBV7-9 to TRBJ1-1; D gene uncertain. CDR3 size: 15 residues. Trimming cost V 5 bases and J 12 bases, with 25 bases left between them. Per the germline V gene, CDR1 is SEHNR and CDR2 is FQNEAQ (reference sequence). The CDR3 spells CASSGTATAHTKTFF. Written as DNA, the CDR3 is TGTGCCAGCAGCGGCACGGCGACGGCACACACCAAAACTTTCTTT. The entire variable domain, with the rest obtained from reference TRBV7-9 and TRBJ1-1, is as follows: DTGVSQNPRHKITKRGQNVTFRCDPISEHNRLYWYRQTLGQGPEFLTYFQNEAQLEKSRLLSDRFSAERPKGSFSTLEIQRTEQGDSAMYLCASSGTATAHTKTFFGQGTRLTVV.

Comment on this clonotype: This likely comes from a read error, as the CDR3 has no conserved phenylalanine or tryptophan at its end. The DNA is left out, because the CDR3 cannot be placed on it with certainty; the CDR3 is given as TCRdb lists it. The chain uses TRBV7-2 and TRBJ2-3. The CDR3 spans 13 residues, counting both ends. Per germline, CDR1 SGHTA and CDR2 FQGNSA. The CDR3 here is CASSTGAHEQYVG.

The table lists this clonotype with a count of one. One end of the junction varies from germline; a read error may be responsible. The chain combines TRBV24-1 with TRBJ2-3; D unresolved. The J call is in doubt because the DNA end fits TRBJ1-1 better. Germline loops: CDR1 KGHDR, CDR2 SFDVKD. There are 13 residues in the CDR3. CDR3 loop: CATGDGEIAAAFF. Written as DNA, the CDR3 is TGTGCCACCGGTGATGGGGAGATAGCTGCGGCTTTCTTT.

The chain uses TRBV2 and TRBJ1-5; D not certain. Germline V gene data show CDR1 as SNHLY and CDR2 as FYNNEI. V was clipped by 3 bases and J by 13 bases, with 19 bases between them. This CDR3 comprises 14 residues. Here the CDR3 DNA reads TGTGCCAGCAGTGAGTGGTACAGCAATACGCCGCAGCATTTT. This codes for CASSEWYSNTPQHF. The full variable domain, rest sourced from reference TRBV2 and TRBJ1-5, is EPEVTQTPSHQVTQMGQEVILRCVPISNHLYFYWYRQILGQKVEFLVSFYNNEISEKSEIFDDQFSVERPDGSNFTLKIRSTKLEDSAMYFCASSEWYSNTPQHFGDGTRLSIL.

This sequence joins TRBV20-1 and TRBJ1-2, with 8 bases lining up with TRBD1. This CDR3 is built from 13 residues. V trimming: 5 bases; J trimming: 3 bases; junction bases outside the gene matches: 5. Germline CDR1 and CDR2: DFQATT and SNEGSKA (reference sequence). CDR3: CSASTGEDYGYTF. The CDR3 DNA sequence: TGCAGTGCTTCGACAGGGGAGGACTATGGCTACACCTTC.

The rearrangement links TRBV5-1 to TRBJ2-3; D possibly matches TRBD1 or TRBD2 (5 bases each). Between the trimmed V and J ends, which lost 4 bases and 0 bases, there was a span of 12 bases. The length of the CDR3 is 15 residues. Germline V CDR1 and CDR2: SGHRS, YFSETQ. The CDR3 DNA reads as TGCGCCAGCAGCAGAGGGACGCCGAGCACAGATACGCAGTATTTT. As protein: CASSRGTPSTDTQYF.

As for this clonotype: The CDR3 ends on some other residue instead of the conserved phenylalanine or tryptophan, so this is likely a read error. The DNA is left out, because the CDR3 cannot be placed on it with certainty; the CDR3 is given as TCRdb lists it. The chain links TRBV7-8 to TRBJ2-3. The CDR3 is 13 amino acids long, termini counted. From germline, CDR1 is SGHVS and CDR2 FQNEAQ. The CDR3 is CASGLDLTDTTDA.

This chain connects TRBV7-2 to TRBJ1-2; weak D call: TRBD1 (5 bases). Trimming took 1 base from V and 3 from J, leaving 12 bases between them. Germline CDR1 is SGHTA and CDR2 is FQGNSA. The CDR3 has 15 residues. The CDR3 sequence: CASSLDRQGYYGYTF. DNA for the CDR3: TGTGCCAGCAGCTTAGATCGTCAGGGCTACTATGGCTACACCTTC.

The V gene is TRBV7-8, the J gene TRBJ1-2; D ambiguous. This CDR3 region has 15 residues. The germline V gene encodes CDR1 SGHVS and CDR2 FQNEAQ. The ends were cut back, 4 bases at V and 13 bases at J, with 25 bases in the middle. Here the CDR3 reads CASSCHPDGTARSTF. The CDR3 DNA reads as TGTGCCAGCAGCTGTCATCCAGACGGAACAGCCCGTTCCACCTTC.

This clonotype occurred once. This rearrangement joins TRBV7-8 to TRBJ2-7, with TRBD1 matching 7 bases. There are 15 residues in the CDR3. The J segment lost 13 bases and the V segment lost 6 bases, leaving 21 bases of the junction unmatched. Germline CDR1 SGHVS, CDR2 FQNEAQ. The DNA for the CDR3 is TGTGCCAGCAGTGAAAGGGGGCAGGGCTTATATGGCTACTACTTC. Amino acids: CASSERGQGLYGYYF.

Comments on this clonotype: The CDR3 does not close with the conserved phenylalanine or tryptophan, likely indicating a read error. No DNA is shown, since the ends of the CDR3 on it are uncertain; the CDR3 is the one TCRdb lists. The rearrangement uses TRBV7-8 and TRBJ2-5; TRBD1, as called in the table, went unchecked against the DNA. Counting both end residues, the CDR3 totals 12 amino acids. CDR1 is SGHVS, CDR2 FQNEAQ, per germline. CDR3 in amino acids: CASHGAREPEKL.

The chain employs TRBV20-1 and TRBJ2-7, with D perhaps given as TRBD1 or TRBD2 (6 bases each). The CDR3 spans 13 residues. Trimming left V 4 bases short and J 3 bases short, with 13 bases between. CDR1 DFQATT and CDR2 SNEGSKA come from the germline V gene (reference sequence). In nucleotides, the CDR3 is TGCAGTGCTATCGGGGGCAGAGACTACGAGCAGTACTTC. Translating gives CSAIGGRDYEQYF.

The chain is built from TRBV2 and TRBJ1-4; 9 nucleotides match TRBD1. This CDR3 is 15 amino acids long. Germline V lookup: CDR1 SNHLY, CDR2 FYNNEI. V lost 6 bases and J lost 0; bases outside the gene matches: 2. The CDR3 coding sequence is TGTGCCAGCAGGACAGGGGGAGCAACTAATGAAAAACTGTTTTTT. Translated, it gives CASRTGGATNEKLFF.

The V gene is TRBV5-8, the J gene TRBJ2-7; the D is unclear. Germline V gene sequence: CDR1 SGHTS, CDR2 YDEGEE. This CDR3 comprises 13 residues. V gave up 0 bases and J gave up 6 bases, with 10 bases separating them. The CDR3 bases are TGTGCCAGCAGCTTGGACCTTCACTGCGAGCAGTACGTC. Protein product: CASSLDLHCEQYV.

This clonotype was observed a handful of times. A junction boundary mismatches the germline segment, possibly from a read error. The CDR3 region is CASSFARSGGTDEF. The CDR3 DNA is TGTGCCAGCAGCTTTGCAAGAAGCGGGGGGACCGATGAGTTT. The chain employs TRBV7-9 and TRBJ2-3; 9 bases are shared with TRBD2. The CDR3 runs 14 residues. The germline V gene encodes CDR1 SEHNR and CDR2 FQNEAQ (reference sequence). Filled out from reference TRBV7-9 and TRBJ2-3, the complete variable domain reads DTGVSQNPRHKITKRGQNVTFRCDPISEHNRLYWYRQTLGQGPEFLTYFQNEAQLEKSRLLSDRFSAERPKGSFSTLEIQRTEQGDSAMYLCASSFARSGGTDEFGPGTRLTVL.

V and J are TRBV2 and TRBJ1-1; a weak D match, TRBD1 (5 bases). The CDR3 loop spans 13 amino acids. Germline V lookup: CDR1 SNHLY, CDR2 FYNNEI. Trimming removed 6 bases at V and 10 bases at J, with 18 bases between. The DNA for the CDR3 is TGTGCCAGCAGGCGGCTGGGGGTGATGGTAGCTTTCTTT. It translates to CASRRLGVMVAFF.

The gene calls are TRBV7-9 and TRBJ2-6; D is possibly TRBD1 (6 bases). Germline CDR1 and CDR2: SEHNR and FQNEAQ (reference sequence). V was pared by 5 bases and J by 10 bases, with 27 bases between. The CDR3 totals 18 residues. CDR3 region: CASSPTGTAPPGTNVLTF. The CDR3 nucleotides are TGTGCCAGCAGCCCAACCGGGACGGCCCCGCCTGGGACAAACGTCCTGACTTTC.

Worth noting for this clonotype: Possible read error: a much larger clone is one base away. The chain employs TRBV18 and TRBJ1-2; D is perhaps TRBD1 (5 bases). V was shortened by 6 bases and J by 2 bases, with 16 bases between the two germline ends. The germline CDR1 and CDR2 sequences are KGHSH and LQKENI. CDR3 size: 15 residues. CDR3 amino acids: CASSPGLAGNYGYTF. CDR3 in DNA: TGTGCCAGCTCGCCCGGCCTGGCAGGGAACTATGGCTACACCTTC.

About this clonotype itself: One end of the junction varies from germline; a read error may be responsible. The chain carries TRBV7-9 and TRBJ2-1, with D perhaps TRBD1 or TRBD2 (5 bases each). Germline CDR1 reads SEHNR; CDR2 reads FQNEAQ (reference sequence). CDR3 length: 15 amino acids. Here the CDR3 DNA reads TGTGCCAGCAGCATAGCGAGGGGATACTACAACAAGCAGTTCTTC. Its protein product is CASSIARGYYNKQFF.

The DNA for the CDR3 is TGTGCCAGCAGCTTAGAGCCGTCAGGCAATGAGCAGTTCTTC. Residues: CASSLEPSGNEQFF. The chain links TRBV11-3 to TRBJ2-1; D is undetermined. This CDR3 has 14 amino acids. Germline assignment: CDR1 SGHNT and CDR2 YENEEA. The V end lost 0 bases, the J end lost 6 bases, and 9 bases lay between the germline ends.

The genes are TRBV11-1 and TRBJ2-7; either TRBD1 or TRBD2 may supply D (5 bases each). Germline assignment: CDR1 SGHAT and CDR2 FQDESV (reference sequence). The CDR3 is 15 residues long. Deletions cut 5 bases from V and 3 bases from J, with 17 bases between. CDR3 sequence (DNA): TGTGCCAGCAGCCCCCACCGGGGCTCTATCTACGAGCAGTACTTC. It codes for CASSPHRGSIYEQYF.

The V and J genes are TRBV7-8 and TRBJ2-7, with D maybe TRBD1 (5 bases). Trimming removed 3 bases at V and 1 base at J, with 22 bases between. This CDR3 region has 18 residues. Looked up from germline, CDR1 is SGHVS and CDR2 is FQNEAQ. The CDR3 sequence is CASSFDPGGAAPSYEQYV. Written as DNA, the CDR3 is TGTGCCAGCAGCTTTGATCCAGGTGGGGCAGCCCCTTCCTACGAGCAGTACGTC.